This section outlines one TCR beta chain sequence together with its context. These data are taken from a study of blood T cell repertoires in COVID-19. Study background: The United States, Italy and Spain supplied acute and convalescent COVID-19 samples. Sample material is recorded as cDNA or gDNA derived from T cells, B-cell-depleted T cells, or PBMCs.

The CDR3 length is 15 residues. Germline CDR1 WNHNN, CDR2 SYGVQD (reference sequence). V dropped 4 bases and J dropped 11 bases, with 21 bases sitting between them. As originally analysed: Amplifying reference gene primers gave estimates of nucleated cell counts. Libraries were prepared by immunoSEQ multiplex PCR; TCRdb keeps only in-frame clonotypes and omits some of them. That table gives V, J and clone size, and the DNA gave D and trimming. The table records about 43,000 clones, almost 85% of them present only once. Material for sequencing was peripheral blood. This clonotype was obtained from an older woman with acute or convalescent COVID-19. The rearrangement uses TRBV10-1 and TRBJ1-5; perhaps TRBD1 as D (5 bases). The CDR3 region is CASSGEGPPLLAQHF. The CDR3, as DNA: TGCGCCAGCAGTGGGGAGGGACCGCCTCTTCTGGCCCAGCATTTT.